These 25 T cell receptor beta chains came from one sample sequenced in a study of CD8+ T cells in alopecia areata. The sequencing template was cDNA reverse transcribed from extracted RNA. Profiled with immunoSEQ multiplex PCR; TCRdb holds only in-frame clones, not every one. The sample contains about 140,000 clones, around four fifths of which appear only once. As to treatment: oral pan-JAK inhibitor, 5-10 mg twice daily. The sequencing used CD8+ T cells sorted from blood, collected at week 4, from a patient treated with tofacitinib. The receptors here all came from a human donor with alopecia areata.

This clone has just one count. The CDR3 sequence is CASSLAPGEGYEQYF. CDR3 coding DNA: TGTGCCAGCAGCTTAGCGCCAGGGGAGGGATACGAGCAGTACTTC. This rearrangement joins TRBV7-6 to TRBJ2-7, with D possibly matching TRBD2 (7 bases). The CDR3 sequence is 15 residues long. Germline assignment: CDR1 SGHVS and CDR2 FNYEAQ. V was cut by 0 bases and J by 4 bases, with 13 bases left in between. The whole variable domain, filled in from reference TRBV7-6 and TRBJ2-7, reads GAGVSQSPRYKVTKRGQDVALRCDPISGHVSLYWYRQALGQGPEFLTYFNYEAQQDKSGLPNDRFSAERPEGSISTLTIQRTEQRDSAMYRCASSLAPGEGYEQYFGPGTRLTVT.

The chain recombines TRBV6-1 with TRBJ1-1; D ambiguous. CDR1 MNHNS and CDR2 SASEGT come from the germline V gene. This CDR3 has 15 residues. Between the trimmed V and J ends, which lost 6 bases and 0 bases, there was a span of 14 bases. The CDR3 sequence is CASSSRGTLNTEAFF. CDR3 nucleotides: TGTGCCAGCAGCTCTCGAGGCACGTTGAACACTGAAGCTTTCTTT.

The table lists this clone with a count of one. CDR3 sequence: CSVATTFNVWYGYTF. The CDR3 region has the DNA TGCAGCGTTGCTACGACCTTTAACGTTTGGTATGGCTACACCTTC. The chain has TRBV29-1 and TRBJ1-2; D call uncertain. Germline CDR1 reads SQVTM; CDR2 reads ANQGSEA. The CDR3 is 15 amino acids. Between the trimmed V and J ends, which lost 4 bases and 5 bases, there was a span of 20 bases.

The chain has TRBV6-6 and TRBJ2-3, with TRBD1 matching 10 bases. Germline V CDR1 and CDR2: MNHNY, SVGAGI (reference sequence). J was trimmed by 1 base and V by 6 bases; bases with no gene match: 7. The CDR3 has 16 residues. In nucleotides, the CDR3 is TGTGCCAGCAGAATCCCCGGGACAGGGGGCACAGATACGCAGTATTTT. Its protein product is CASRIPGTGGTDTQYF.

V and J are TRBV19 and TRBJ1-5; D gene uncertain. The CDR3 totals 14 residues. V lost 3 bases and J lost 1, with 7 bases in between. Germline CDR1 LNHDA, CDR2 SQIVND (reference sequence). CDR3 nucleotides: TGTGCCAGTAGTATTTATCTGAGCAATCAGCCCCAGCATTTT. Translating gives CASSIYLSNQPQHF.

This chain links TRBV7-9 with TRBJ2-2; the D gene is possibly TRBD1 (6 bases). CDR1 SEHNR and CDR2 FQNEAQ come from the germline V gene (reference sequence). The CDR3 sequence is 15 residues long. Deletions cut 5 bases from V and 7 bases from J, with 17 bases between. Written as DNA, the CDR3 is TGTGCCAGCAGCCCGCCCACAGGGATGGTCGGGGAGCTGTTTTTT. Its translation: CASSPPTGMVGELFF. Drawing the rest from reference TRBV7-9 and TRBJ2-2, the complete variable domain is DTGVSQNPRHKITKRGQNVTFRCDPISEHNRLYWYRQTLGQGPEFLTYFQNEAQLEKSRLLSDRFSAERPKGSFSTLEIQRTEQGDSAMYLCASSPPTGMVGELFFGEGSRLTVL.

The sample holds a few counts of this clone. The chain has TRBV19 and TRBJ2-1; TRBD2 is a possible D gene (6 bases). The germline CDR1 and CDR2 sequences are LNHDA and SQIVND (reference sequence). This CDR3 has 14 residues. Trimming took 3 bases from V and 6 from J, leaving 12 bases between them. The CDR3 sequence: CASSIRGLLNEQFF. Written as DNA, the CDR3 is TGTGCCAGTAGTATCCGGGGACTTCTCAATGAGCAGTTCTTC.

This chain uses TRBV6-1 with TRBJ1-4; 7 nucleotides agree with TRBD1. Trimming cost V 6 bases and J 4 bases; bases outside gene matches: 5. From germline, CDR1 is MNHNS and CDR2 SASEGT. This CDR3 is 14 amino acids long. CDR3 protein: CASRHQGGNEKLFF. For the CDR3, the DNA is TGTGCCAGCAGACATCAGGGGGGTAATGAAAAACTGTTTTTT.

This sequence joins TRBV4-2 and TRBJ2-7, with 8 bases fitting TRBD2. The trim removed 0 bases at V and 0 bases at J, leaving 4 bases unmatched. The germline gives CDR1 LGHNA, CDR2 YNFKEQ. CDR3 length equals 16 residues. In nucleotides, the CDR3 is TGTGCCAGCAGCCAAGAGGTTAGCGGGGCCTCCTACGAGCAGTACTTC. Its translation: CASSQEVSGASYEQYF.

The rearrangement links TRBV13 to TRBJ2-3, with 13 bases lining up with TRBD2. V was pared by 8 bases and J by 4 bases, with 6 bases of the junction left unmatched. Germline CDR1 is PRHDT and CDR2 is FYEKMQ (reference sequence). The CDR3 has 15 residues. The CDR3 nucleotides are TGTGCCAGCGAAACTAGCGGGGGGGCCCCAGATACGCAGTATTTT. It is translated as CASETSGGAPDTQYF.

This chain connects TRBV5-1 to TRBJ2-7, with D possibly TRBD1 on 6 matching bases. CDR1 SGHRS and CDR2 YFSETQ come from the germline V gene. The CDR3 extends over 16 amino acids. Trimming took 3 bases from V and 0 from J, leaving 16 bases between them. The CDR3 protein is CASSWPERDTSYEQYF. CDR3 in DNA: TGCGCCAGCAGCTGGCCCGAACGGGACACCTCCTACGAGCAGTACTTC.

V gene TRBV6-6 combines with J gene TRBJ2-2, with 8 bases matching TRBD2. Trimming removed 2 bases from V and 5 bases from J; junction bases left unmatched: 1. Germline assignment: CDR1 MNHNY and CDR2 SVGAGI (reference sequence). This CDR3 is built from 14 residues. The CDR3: CASSYERGTGELFF. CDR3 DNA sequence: TGTGCCAGCAGTTACGAGCGGGGGACCGGGGAGCTGTTTTTT.

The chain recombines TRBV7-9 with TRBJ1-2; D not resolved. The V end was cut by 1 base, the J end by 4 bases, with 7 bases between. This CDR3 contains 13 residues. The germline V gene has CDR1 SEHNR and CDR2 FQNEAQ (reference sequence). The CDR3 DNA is TGTGCCAGCAGCTTAGAACGGATCTATGGCTACACCTTC. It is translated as CASSLERIYGYTF.

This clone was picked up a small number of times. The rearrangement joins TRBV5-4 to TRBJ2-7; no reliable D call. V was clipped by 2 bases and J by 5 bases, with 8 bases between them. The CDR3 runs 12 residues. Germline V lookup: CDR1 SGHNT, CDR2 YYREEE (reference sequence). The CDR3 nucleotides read TGTGCCAGCAGCTTTTTGGACGACGAGCAGTACTTC. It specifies CASSFLDDEQYF.

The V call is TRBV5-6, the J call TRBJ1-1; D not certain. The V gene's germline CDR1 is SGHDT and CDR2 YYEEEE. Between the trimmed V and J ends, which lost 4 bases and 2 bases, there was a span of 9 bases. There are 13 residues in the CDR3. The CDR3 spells CASSPGSNTEAFF. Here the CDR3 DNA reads TGTGCCAGCAGCCCTGGGTCTAACACTGAAGCTTTCTTT.

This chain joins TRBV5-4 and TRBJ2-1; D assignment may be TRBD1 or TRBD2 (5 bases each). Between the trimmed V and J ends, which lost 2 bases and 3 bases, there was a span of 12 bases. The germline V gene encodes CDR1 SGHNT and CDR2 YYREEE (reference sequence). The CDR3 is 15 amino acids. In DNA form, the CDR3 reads TGTGCCAGCAGCTTAATGGGACGGTACTACAATGAGCAGTTCTTC. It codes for CASSLMGRYYNEQFF.

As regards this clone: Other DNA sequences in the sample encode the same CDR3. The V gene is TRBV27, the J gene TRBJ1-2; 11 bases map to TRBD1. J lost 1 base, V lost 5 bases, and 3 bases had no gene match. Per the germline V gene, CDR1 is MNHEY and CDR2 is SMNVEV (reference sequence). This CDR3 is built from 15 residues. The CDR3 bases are TGTGCCAGCAGTCCCGGGACAGGGGGTAACTATGGCTACACCTTC. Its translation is CASSPGTGGNYGYTF.

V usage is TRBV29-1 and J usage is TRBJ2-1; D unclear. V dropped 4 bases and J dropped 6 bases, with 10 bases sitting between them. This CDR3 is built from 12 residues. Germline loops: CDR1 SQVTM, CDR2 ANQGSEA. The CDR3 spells CSVVGDSNEQFF. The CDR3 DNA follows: TGCAGCGTTGTCGGCGACTCCAATGAGCAGTTCTTC.

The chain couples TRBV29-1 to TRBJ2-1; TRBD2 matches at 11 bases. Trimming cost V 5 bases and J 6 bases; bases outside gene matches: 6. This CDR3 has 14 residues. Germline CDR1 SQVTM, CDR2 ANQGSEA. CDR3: CSVRHSGGANEQFF. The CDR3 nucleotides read TGCAGCGTTCGTCATAGCGGGGGGGCCAATGAGCAGTTCTTC.

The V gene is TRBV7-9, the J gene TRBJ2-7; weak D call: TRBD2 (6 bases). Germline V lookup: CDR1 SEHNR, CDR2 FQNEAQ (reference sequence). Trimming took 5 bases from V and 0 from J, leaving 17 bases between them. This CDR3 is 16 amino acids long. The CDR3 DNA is TGTGCCAGCAGCCCCCTCGGAGGGTACAGCTCCTACGAGCAGTACTTC. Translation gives CASSPLGGYSSYEQYF.

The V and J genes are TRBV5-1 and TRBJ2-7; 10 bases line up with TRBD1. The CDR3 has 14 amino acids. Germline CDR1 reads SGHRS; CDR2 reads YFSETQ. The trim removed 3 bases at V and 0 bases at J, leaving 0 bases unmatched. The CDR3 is CASSWDRGSYEQYF. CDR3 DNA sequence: TGCGCCAGCAGCTGGGACAGGGGCTCCTACGAGCAGTACTTC.

The CDR3 reads CASSPLLGGLTGANVLTF. The CDR3 region has the DNA TGTGCCAGCAGCCCACTTCTAGGGGGCTTAACTGGGGCCAACGTCCTGACTTTC. The V call is TRBV14, the J call TRBJ2-6; 7 positions match TRBD1. There are 18 residues in the CDR3. Germline values: CDR1 SGHDN, CDR2 FVKESK. V lost 4 bases and J lost 2; bases outside the gene matches: 11.

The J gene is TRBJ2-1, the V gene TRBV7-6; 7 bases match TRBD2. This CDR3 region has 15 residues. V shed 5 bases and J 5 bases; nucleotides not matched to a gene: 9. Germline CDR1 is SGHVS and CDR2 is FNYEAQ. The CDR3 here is CASSATVLADNEQFF. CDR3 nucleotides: TGTGCCAGCAGCGCTACTGTTCTAGCGGACAATGAGCAGTTCTTC.

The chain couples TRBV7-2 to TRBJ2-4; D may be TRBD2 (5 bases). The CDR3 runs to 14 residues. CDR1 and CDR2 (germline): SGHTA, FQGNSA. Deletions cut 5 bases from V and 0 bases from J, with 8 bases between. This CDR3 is CASSATRAKNIQYF. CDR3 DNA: TGTGCCAGCAGCGCCACTAGAGCCAAAAACATTCAGTACTTC.

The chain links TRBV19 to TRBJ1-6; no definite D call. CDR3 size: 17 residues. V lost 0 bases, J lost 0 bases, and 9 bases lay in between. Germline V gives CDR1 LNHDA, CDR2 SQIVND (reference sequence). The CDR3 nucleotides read TGTGCCAGTAGTATAGACCGGACCAGCTCCTATAATTCACCCCTCCACTTT. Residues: CASSIDRTSSYNSPLHF.